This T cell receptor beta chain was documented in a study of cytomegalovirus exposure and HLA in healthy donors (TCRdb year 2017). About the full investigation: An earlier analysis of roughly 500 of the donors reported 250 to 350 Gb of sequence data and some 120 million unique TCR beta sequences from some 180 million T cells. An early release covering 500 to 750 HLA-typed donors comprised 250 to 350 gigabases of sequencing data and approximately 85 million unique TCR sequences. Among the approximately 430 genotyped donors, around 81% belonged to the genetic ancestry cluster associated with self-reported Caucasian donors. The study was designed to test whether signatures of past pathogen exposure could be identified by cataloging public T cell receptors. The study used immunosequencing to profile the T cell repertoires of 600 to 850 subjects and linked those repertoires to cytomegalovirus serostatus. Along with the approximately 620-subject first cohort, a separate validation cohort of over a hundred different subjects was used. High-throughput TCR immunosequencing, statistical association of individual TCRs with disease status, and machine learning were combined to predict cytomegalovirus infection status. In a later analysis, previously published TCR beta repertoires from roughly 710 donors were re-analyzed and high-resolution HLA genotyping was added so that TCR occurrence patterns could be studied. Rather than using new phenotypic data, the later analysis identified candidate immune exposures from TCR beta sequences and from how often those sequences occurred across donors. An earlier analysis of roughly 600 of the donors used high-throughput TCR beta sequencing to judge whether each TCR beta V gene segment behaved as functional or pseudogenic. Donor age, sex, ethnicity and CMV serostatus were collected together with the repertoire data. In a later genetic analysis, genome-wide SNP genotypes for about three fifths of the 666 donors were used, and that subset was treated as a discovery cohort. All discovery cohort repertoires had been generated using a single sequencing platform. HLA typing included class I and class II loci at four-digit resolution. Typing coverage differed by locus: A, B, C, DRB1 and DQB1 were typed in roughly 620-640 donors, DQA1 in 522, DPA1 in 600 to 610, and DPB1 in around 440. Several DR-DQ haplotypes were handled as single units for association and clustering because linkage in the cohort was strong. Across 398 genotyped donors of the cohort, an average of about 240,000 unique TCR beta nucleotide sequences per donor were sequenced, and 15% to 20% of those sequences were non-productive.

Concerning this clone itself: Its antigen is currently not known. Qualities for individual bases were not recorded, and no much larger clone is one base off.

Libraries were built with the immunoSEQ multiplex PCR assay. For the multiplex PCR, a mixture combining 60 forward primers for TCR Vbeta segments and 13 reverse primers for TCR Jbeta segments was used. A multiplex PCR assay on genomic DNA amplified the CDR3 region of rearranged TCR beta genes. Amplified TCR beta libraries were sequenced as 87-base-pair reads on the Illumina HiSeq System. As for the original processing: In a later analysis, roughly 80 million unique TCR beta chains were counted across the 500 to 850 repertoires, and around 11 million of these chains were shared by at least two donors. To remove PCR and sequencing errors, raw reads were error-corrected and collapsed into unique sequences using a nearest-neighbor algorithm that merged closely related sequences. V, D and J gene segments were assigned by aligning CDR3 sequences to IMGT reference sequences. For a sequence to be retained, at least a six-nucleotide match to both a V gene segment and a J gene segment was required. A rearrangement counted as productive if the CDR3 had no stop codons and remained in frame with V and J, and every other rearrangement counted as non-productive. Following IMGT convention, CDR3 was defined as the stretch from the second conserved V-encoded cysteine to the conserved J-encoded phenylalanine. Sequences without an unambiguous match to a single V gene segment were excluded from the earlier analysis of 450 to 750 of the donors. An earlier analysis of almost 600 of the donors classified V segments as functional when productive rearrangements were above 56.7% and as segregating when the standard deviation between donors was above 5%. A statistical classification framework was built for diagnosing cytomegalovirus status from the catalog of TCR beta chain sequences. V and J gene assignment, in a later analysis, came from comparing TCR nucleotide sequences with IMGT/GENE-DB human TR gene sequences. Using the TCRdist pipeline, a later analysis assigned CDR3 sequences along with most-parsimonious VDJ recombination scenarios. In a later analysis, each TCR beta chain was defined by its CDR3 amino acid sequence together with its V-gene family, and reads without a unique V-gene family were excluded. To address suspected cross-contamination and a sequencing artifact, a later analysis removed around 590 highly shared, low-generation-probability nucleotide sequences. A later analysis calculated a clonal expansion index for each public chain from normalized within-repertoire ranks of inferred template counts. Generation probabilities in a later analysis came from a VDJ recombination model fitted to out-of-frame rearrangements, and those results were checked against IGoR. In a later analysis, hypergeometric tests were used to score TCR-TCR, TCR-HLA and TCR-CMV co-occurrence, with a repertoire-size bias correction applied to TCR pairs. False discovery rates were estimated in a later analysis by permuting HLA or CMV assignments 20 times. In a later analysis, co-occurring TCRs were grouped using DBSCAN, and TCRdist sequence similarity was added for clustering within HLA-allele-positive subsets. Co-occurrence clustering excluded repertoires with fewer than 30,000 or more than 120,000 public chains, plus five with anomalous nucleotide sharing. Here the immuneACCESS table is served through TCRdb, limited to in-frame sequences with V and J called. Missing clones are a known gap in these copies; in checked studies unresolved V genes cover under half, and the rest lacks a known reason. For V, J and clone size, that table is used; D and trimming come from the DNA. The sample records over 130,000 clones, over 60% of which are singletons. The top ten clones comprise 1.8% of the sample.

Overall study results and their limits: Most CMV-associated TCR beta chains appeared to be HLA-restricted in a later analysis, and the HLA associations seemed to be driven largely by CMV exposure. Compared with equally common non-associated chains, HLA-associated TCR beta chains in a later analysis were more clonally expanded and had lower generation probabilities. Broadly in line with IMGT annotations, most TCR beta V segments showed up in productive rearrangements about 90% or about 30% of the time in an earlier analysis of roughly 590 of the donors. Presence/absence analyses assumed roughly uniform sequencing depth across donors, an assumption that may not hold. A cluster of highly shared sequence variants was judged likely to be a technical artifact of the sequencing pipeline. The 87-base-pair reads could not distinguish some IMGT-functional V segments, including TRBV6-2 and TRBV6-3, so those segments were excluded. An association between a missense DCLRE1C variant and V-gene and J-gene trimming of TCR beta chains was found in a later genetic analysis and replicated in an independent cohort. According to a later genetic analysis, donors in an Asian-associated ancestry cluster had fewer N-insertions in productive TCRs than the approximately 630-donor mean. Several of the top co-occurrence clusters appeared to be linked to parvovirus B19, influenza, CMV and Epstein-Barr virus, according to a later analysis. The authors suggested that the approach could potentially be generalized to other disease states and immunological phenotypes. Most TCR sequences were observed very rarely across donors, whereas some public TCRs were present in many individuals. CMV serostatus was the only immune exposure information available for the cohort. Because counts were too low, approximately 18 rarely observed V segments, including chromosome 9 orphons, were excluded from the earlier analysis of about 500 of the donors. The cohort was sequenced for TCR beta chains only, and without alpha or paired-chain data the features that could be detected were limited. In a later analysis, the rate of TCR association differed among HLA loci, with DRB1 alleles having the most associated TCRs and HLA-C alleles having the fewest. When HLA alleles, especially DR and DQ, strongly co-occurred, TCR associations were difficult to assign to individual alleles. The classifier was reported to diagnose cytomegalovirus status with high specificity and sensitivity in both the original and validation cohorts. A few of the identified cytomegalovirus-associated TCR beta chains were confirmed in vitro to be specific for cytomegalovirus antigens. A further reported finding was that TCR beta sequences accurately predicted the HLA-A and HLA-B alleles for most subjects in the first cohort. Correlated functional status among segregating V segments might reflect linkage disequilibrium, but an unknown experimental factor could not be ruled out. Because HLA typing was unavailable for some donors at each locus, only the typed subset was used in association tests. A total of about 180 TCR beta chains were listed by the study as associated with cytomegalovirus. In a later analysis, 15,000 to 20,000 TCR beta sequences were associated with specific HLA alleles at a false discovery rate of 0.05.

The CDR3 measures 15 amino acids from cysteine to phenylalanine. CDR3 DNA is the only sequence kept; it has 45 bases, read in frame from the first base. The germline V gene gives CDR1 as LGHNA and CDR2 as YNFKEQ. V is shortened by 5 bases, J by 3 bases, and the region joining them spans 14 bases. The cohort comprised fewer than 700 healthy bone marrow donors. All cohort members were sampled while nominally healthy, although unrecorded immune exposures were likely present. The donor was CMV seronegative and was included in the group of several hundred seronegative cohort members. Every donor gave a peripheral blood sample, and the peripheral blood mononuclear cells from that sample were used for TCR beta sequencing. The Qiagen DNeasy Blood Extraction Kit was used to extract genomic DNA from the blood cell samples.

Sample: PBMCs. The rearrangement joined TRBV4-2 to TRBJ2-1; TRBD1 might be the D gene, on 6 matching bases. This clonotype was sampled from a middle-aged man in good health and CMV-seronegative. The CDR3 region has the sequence CASSYPGQIYNEQFF. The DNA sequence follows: TGTGCCAGCAGCTACCCGGGACAAATCTACAATGAGCAGTTCTTC.